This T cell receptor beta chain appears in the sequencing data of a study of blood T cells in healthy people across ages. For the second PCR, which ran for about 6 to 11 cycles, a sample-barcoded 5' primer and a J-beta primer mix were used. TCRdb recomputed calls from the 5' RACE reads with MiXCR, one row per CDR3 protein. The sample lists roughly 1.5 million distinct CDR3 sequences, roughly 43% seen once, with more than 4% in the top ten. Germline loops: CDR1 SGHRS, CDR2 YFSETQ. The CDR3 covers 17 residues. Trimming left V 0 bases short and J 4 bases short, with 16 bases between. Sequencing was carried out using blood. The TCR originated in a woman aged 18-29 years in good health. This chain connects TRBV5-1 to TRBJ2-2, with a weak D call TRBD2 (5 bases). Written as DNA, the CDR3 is TGCGCCAGCAGCTTGGGACCTTTCCTAAGCGGCACCGGGGAGCTGTTTTTT. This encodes CASSLGPFLSGTGELFF.